This T cell receptor beta chain was identified during a study of CD8 T cells in ankylosing spondylitis. General study findings and limits: Clones linked to disease were reported to show significant enrichment in matched ankylosing spondylitis synovial fluid. Reports of some motif variants in reactive arthritis synovial fluid and blood predate this one. Characteristic of ankylosing spondylitis blood, it appeared, was a TCR beta motif comprising eight highly homologous variants.

Per the germline V gene, CDR1 is DFQATT and CDR2 is SNEGSKA (reference sequence). V was trimmed by 3 bases and J by 6 bases, leaving 15 bases between them. The CDR3 sequence is 13 residues long. TCRdb re-derived calls from the 5' RACE reads in MiXCR, one entry per CDR3 protein. The data contain around 180,000 distinct CDR3 sequences, about an eighth of them singletons. Worth noting for this clonotype: As yet, its antigen is unknown.

Sequencing used blood, either unsorted or a sorted T cell fraction (not recorded which). The V call is TRBV20-1, the J call TRBJ2-7, with D uncertain. The TCR comes from a female donor with ankylosing spondylitis or in good health (not recorded which). CDR3 in DNA: TGCAGTGCTAGGGCGGCTCTAGTGGGCGAGCAGTACTTC. This gives the protein CSARAALVGEQYF.